This TCR beta chain stems from a study of shared clonotypes between healthy human individuals. The study, taken as a whole, reports: Memory subsets generally showed lower estimated richness than naive subsets. Generation probabilities of non-shared clonotypes were lower (relative to those shared by all four donors).

Division of CD4+ cells produced a CD45RA+ naive subset and a CD45RA-negative memory subset. The table came from immunoSEQ multiplex PCR; TCRdb's copy has only in-frame clones and leaves some out. This sample has around 510,000 clones, with around 95% found just once. Details on this clone: Its antigen is unidentified.

Trimming cost V 4 bases and J 3 bases, with 15 bases left between them. CDR1 is SGHTA, CDR2 FQGNSA, per germline. This CDR3 contains 15 residues. V usage is TRBV7-2 and J usage is TRBJ1-1; TRBD1 might be the D (6 bases). Sequencing input: naive CD4+ T cells sorted from blood. As to subset: CD45RA+ positively selected. The clonotype comes from a woman aged 25 to 39 in good health. CDR3 DNA sequence: TGTGCCAGCAGCTCTGGTGGGGGCTGGTACACTGAAGCTTTCTTT. Residues: CASSSGGGWYTEAFF. Based on the CDR3 plus reference TRBV7-2 and TRBJ1-1, the full variable domain is GAGVSQSPSNKVTEKGKDVELRCDPISGHTALYWYRQSLGQGLEFLIYFQGNSAPDKSGLPSDRFSAERTGGSVSTLTIQRTQQEDSAVYLCASSSGGGWYTEAFFGQGTRLTVV.